These 5 T cell receptor beta chains were sequenced from one sample in a study of T-cell memory formation after mild COVID-19. TCRdb reanalysed the 5' RACE reads using MiXCR and keeps one entry per CDR3 protein. The sample lists around 530,000 distinct CDR3 sequences, roughly 21% seen once, with roughly 9.1% in the top ten. Material for sequencing was PBMCs or a T cell subset sorted from them (not recorded which). The receptors stem from an adult woman who had mild COVID-19 (a few samples of this study predate the infection). Cell type and time point are not known.

The V and J genes are TRBV5-1 and TRBJ2-1, with D perhaps matching TRBD2 (7 bases). V lost 0 bases to trimming and J lost 7 bases, with 20 bases between them. CDR1 is SGHRS, CDR2 YFSETQ, per germline. The CDR3 loop spans 17 amino acids. The DNA for the CDR3 is TGCGCCAGCAGCTTGGCCGGGGGCGGGAGTCTTCGTAATGAGCAGTTCTTC. Its protein is CASSLAGGGSLRNEQFF.

The DNA of the CDR3 is TGTGCCAGCAGCTTAATGGACGAGCAGTACTTC. Protein product: CASSLMDEQYF. The chain joins TRBV7-9 to TRBJ2-7; no reliable D call. Deletions cut 2 bases from V and 5 bases from J, with 4 bases between. The CDR3 is 11 amino acids. Germline CDR1 SEHNR, CDR2 FQNEAQ (reference sequence). The whole variable domain, remainder taken from reference TRBV7-9 and TRBJ2-7, is DTGVSQNPRHKITKRGQNVTFRCDPISEHNRLYWYRQTLGQGPEFLTYFQNEAQLEKSRLLSDRFSAERPKGSFSTLEIQRTEQGDSAMYLCASSLMDEQYFGPGTRLTVT.

There are a few counts of this clonotype. The chain combines TRBV7-3 with TRBJ1-2, with D uncertain. Per germline, CDR1 SGHTA and CDR2 FQGTGA. Between the trimmed V and J ends, which lost 2 bases and 2 bases, there was a span of 6 bases. This CDR3 spans 13 amino acids. The CDR3 bases are TGTGCCAGCAGCTTACACCAAAACTATGGCTACACCTTC. It is translated as CASSLHQNYGYTF.

Ten or more counts support this clonotype. In DNA, the CDR3 is TGCGCCAGCAGTCAGCTGGATGAGCAGTTCTTC. The encoded protein is CASSQLDEQFF. The rearrangement links TRBV4-1 to TRBJ2-1; D uncertain. Looked up from germline, CDR1 is MGHRA and CDR2 is YSYEKL. The CDR3 covers 11 residues. Trimming pared 6 bases from V and 8 bases from J, leaving 8 bases between.

This clonotype was observed many times. This chain links TRBV2 with TRBJ1-1; TRBD1 matches at 9 bases. Per germline, CDR1 SNHLY and CDR2 FYNNEI. V shed 3 bases, J shed 5 bases, and the junction held 7 bases outside the gene matches. The CDR3 extends over 15 amino acids. The CDR3 loop is CASSDGTGPRTEAFF. The DNA of the CDR3 is TGTGCCAGCAGTGACGGGACAGGGCCTCGAACTGAAGCTTTCTTT.